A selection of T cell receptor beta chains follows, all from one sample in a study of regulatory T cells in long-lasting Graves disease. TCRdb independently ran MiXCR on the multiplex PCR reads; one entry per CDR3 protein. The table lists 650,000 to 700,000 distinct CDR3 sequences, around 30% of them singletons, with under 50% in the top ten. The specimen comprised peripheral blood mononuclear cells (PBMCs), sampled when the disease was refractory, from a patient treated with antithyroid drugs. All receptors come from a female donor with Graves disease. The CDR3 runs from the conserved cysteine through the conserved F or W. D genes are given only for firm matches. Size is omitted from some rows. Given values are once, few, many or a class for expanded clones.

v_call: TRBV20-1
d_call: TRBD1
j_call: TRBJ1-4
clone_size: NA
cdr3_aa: CSATGGEVEKLFF
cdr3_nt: TGCAGTGCTACAGGGGGCGAGGTCGAAAAACTGTTTTTT

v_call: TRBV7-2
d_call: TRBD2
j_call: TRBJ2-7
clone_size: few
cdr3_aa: CASNKPGLTYEQYF
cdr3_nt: TGTGCCAGCAACAAGCCGGGACTAACGTACGAGCAGTACTTC

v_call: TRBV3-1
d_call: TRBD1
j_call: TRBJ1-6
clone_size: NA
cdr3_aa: CASSQGQGALLANSPLHF
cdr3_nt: TGTGCCAGCAGCCAAGGACAGGGGGCGCTTCTGGCTAATTCACCCCTCCACTTT

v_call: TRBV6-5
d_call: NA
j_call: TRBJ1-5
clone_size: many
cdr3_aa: CASSSGQGVRQPQHF
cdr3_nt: TGTGCCAGCAGTTCGGGACAAGGGGTACGGCAGCCCCAGCATTTT

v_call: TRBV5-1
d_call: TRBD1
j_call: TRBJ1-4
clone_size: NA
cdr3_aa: CASSLDGTAYEKLFF
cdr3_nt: TGCGCCAGCAGCCTTGACGGGACAGCATATGAAAAACTGTTTTTT

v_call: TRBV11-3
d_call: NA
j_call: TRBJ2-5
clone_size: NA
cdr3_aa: CASSLGSGVLETQYF
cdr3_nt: TGTGCCAGCAGCTTAGGGTCTGGAGTACTCGAGACCCAGTACTTC

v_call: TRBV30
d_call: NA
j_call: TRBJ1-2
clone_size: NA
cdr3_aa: CAWTRQATYGYTF
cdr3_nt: TGTGCCTGGACCAGACAGGCTACCTATGGCTACACCTTC

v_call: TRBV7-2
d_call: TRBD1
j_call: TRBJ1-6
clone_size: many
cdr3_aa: CASSFEGANYNSPLHF
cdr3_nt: TGTGCCAGCAGCTTCGAGGGGGCCAACTATAATTCACCCCTCCACTTT

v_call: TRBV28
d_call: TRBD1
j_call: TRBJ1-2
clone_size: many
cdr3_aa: CASSSVTGGYGYTF
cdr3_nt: TGTGCCAGCAGTTCAGTTACAGGGGGGTATGGCTACACCTTC

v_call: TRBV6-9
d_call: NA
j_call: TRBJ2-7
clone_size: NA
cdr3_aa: CASSYGTGFVEEYF
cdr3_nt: TGTGCCAGCAGTTACGGCACAGGGTTCGTAGAAGAGTACTTC

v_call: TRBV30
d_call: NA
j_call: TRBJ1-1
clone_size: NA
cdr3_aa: CAWIPANTEAFF
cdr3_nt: TGTGCCTGGATTCCCGCCAACACTGAAGCTTTCTTT

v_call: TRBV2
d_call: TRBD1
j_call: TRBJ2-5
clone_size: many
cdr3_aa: CARRSTGAPETQYF
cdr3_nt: TGTGCTAGGAGGAGCACAGGGGCTCCGGAGACCCAGTACTTC

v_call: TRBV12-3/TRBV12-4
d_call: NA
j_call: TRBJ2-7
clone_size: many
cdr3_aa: CASSPGRIHEQYF
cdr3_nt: TGTGCCAGCAGTCCCGGACGAATCCACGAGCAGTACTTC

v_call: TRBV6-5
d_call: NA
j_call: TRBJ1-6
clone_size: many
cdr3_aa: CASSYGTNSPLHF
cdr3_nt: TGTGCCAGCAGTTACGGTACTAATTCACCCCTCCACTTT

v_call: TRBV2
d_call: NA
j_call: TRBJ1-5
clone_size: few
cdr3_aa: CASSEQGVIQPQHF
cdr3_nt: TGTGCCAGCAGTGAGCAAGGGGTTATTCAGCCCCAGCATTTT

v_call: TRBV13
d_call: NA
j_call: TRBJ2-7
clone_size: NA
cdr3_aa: CASSLGGQHSSYEQYF
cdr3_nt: TGTGCCAGCAGCTTAGGCGGACAGCATAGCTCCTACGAGCAGTACTTC

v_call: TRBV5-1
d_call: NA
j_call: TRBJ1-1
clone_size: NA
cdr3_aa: CASSLNWMNTEAFF
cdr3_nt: TGCGCCAGCAGCTTAAACTGGATGAACACTGAAGCTTTCTTT

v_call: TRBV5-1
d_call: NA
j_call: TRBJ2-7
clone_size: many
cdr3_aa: CASSRESYEQYF
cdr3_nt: TGCGCCAGCAGCCGGGAGTCCTACGAGCAGTACTTC

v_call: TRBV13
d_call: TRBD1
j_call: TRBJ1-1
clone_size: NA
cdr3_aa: CASSLGQGAWNTEAFF
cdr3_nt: TGTGCCAGCAGCTTGGGACAGGGGGCTTGGAACACTGAAGCTTTCTTT

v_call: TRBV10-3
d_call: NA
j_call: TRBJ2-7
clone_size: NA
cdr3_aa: CAIGASVNYEQYF
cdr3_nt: TGTGCCATCGGGGCTAGCGTTAACTACGAGCAGTACTTC

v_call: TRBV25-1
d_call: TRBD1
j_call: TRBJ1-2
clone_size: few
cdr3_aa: CASSGIRQGRLGYTF
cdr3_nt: TGTGCCAGCAGTGGCATTCGACAGGGGAGGCTTGGCTACACCTTC

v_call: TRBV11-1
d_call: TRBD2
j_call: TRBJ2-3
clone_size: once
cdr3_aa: CASSSTAGNTDTQYF
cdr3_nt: TGTGCCAGCAGCTCCACAGCGGGGAACACAGATACGCAGTATTTT

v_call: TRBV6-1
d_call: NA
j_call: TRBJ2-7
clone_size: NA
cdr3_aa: CASSQRPRVTQYF
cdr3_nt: TGTGCCAGCAGCCAGCGACCTCGAGTTACCCAGTACTTC

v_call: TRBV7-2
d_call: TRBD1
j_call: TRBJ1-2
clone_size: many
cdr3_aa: CASSFGWTGGNYGYTF
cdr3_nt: TGTGCCAGCAGCTTCGGATGGACAGGGGGAAACTATGGCTACACCTTC

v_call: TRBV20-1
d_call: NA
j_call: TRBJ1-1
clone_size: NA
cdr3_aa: CSARFRAFTEAFF
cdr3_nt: TGCAGTGCTAGATTCAGGGCTTTCACTGAAGCTTTCTTT

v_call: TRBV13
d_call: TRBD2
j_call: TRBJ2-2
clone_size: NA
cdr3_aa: CASSFGLAGSSGTGELFF
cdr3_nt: TGTGCCAGCAGCTTTGGACTAGCGGGGAGTTCGGGCACCGGGGAGCTGTTTTTT

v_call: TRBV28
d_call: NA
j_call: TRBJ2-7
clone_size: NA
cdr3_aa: CASSEPGPNSYEQYF
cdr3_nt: TGTGCCAGCAGTGAGCCGGGACCAAACTCCTACGAGCAGTACTTC

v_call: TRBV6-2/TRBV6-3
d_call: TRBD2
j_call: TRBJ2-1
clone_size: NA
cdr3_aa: CASSYSKAGDTYNEQFF
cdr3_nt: TGTGCCAGCAGTTACTCGAAAGCGGGAGACACCTACAATGAGCAGTTCTTC

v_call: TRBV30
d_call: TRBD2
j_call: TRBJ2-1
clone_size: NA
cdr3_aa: CAWRDGLAGAYNEQFF
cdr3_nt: TGTGCCTGGAGAGACGGACTAGCGGGAGCCTACAATGAGCAGTTCTTC

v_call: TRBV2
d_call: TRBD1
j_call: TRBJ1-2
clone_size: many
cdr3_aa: CASIPGTARSYGYTF
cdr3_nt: TGTGCCAGCATTCCCGGGACAGCTAGGAGCTATGGCTACACCTTC

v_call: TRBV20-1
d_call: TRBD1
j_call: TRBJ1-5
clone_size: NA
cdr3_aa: CSASPRTGGYQPQHF
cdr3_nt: TGCAGTGCTAGCCCCAGGACAGGGGGCTATCAGCCCCAGCATTTT

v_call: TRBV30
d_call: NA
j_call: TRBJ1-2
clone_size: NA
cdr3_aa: CAWSVIGGYGYTF
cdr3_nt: TGTGCCTGGAGTGTTATCGGGGGCTATGGCTACACCTTC

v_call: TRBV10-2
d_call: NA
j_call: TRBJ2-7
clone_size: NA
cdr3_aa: CASSGQGTERTSSYEQYF
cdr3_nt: TGCGCCAGCAGCGGGCAGGGAACAGAACGAACGAGCTCCTACGAGCAGTACTTC

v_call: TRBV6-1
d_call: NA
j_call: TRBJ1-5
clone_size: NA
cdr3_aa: CASSEFQGKNQPQHF
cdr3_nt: TGTGCCAGCAGTGAATTCCAGGGGAAGAATCAGCCCCAGCATTTT

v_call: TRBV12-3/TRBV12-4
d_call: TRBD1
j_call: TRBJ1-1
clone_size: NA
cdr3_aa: CASRTPGTGVTEAFF
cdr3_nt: TGTGCCAGCAGGACTCCCGGGACAGGGGTCACTGAAGCTTTCTTT

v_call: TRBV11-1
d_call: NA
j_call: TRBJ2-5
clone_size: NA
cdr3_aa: CASSHLPDREETQYF
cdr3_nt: TGTGCCAGCAGCCACCTCCCCGACAGAGAAGAGACCCAGTACTTC

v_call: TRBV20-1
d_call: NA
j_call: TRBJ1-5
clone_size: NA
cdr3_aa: CSAREDGHQPQHF
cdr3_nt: TGCAGTGCTAGGGAGGACGGGCATCAGCCCCAGCATTTT

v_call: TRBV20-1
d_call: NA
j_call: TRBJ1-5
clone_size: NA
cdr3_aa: CSARDGTTWRNQPQHF
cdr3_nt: TGCAGTGCTAGAGATGGCACCACTTGGCGCAATCAGCCCCAGCATTTT

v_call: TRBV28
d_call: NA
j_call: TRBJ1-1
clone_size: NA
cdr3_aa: CASSFTMNTEAFF
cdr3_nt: TGTGCCAGCAGTTTTACGATGAACACTGAAGCTTTCTTT

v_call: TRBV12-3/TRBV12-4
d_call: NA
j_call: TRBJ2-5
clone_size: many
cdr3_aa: CASSRRRGQIQETQYF
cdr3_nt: TGTGCCAGCAGTCGCCGGCGGGGCCAGATCCAAGAGACCCAGTACTTC

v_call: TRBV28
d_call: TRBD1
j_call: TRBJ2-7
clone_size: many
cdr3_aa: CAIEPPGQGEKEQYF
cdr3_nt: TGTGCCATCGAACCCCCGGGACAGGGGGAGAAAGAGCAGTACTTC

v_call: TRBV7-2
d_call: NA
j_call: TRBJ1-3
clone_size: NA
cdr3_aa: CASSFSRVGNTIYF
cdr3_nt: TGTGCCAGCAGCTTCAGCAGGGTCGGAAACACCATATATTTT

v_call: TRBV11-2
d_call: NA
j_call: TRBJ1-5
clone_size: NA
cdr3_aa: CASSLYVNGVQPQHF
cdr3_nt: TGTGCCAGCAGCTTATACGTAAACGGGGTTCAGCCCCAGCATTTT

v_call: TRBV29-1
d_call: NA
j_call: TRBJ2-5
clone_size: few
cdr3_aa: CSPGGRLQETQYF
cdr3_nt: TGCAGCCCCGGGGGCAGACTCCAAGAGACCCAGTACTTC

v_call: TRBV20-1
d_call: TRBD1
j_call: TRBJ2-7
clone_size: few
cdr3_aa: CSARTGGTSYEQYF
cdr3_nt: TGCAGTGCTAGGACAGGGGGAACCTCCTACGAGCAGTACTTC

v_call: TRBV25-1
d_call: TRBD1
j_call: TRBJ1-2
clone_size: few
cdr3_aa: CASSANRDSYGSNYGYTF
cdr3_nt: TGTGCCAGCAGTGCCAACCGGGACAGTTATGGGTCCAACTATGGCTACACCTTC

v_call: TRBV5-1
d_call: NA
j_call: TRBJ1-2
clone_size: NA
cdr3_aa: CASSSTRGESGYTF
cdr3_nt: TGCGCCAGCAGCTCTACCCGGGGGGAGAGTGGCTACACCTTC

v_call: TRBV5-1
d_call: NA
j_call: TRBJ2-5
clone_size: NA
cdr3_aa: CASRWSETQYF
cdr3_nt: TGCGCCAGCAGATGGTCGGAGACCCAGTACTTC

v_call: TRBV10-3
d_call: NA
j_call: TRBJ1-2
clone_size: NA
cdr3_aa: CAISESTGNYGYTF
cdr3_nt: TGTGCCATCAGTGAGTCAACAGGGAACTATGGCTACACCTTC

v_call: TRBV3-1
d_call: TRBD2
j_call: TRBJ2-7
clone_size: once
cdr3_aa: CASSQVSGRAEDEQYF
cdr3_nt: TGTGCCAGCAGCCAAGTTTCCGGGAGGGCCGAGGACGAGCAGTACTTC

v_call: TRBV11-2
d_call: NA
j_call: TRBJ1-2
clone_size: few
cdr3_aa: CASSLGYYGYTF
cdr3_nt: TGTGCCAGCAGCCTAGGGTACTATGGCTACACCTTC

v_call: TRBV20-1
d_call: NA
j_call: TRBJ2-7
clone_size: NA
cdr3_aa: CSARGHSPNSSYEQYF
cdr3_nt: TGCAGTGCTAGAGGTCACTCGCCGAACAGCTCCTACGAGCAGTACTTC

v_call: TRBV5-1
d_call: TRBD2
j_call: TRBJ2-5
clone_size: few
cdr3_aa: CASSLLRGSIRETQYF
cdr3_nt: TGCGCCAGCAGCTTGCTTCGCGGGAGCATTAGAGAGACCCAGTACTTC

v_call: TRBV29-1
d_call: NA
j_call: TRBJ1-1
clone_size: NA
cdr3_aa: CSVRPRDIPLNTEAFF
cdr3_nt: TGCAGCGTTCGACCTCGGGACATACCTCTGAACACTGAAGCTTTCTTT

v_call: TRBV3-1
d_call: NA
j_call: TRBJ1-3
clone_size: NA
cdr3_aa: CASSLSTGSGNTIYF
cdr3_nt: TGTGCCAGCAGCCTTTCGACAGGCTCTGGAAACACCATATATTTT